This record covers a single T cell receptor beta chain. Its target is not known. Unique molecular identifiers were attached to individual cDNA molecules within the library. MiXCR, applied by TCRdb to the RACE reads, yields one record per CDR3 protein. The data hold roughly 64,000 distinct CDR3 sequences, with over 9% observed a single time. The CDR3 totals 13 residues. Germline values: CDR1 MNHEY, CDR2 SVGEGT. V was trimmed by 7 bases and J by 7 bases, leaving 16 bases between them. The data originate from a study of human T cells and chemical hapten exposure. For the study at large: Patch tests containing 0.01% DPC, applied to the upper back, were read at 6 days.

Findings and caveats of the study: In the PT1 data, expanded TCR counts showed a positive correlation with patch test score.

Time point of the sample: pre-sensitization, week 0. Treatment of the sample: therapeutic diphenylcyclopropenone sensitization with weekly scalp DPC. The study extracted total RNA from unfractionated whole blood. The specimen comprised whole blood, sampled in connection with sensitization to the hapten diphenylcyclopropenone (DPC). The clonotype comes from a woman aged 40-49 years with alopecia areata. Some clones in this sample may be carry-over from other donors' samples. This chain joins TRBV6-2 or TRBV6-3 and TRBJ2-5; no clear D. This chain's CDR3 is CASTQNPTGTQYF. CDR3 DNA: TGTGCCAGCACCCAAAACCCAACGGGGACCCAGTACTTC.